The rows below give T cell receptor beta chains drawn from one sample of a study of cytotoxic CD8 clonotypes in ibrutinib-treated CLL. The table came from immunoSEQ multiplex PCR; TCRdb's copy has only in-frame clones and leaves some out. The sample holds some 130,000 clones; approximately 89% are singletons and the top ten take approximately 10%. The source was PBMCs, collected after 12 months of ibrutinib treatment. The receptors here all came from a human donor with chronic lymphocytic leukemia. The CDR3 runs from the conserved cysteine through the conserved F or W. Fields, in order: J gene, clone size, D gene, V gene, CDR3 DNA, CDR3 protein. D genes are given only for firm matches. Expanded clones are given a class, and other clones once, few, many or no size at all.

TRBJ1-2 | once | . | TRBV6-5 | TGTGCCAGCCGCCCCCCCGGATCTGCCTATGGCTACACCTTC | CASRPPGSAYGYTF
TRBJ2-1 | . | TRBD2 | TRBV7-9 | TGTGCCAGCAGCTTAGTTGGGACTAGCGGACACAATGAGCAGTTCTTC | CASSLVGTSGHNEQFF
TRBJ1-1 | . | . | TRBV4-1 | TGCGCCAGCAGCCAAGATCACGGGAGGGGGGCTTTCTTT | CASSQDHGRGAFF
TRBJ2-3 | once | . | TRBV6-5 | TGTGCCAGCAGAAGGGGGAGCACAGATACGCAGTATTTT | CASRRGSTDTQYF
TRBJ2-7 | . | . | TRBV15 | TGTGCCACCAGCAGAGGCGGGGGCAGGGGGTACGAGCAGTACTTC | CATSRGGGRGYEQYF
TRBJ2-7 | . | . | TRBV13 | TGTGCCAGCAGCCCCGGACCCCTCGAGCAGTACTTC | CASSPGPLEQYF
TRBJ2-2 | few | . | TRBV30 | TGTGCCTGGAGTCACACCGGGGAGCTGTTTTTT | CAWSHTGELFF
TRBJ2-1 | . | TRBD2 | TRBV5-1 | TGCGCCAGCAGCTTGGGACTAGCGGAGTACAATGAGCAGTTCTTC | CASSLGLAEYNEQFF
TRBJ1-5 | . | TRBD1 | TRBV7-8 | TGTGCCAGCACGGGGACAGGGAGCAATCAGCCCCAGCATTTT | CASTGTGSNQPQHF
TRBJ1-5 | . | TRBD1 | TRBV19 | TGTGCCAGTAGTATAGCCGGACAGGTCGGTCAGCCCCAGCATTTT | CASSIAGQVGQPQHF
TRBJ2-3 | . | . | TRBV7-9 | TGTGCCAGCAGCCTGACCCGGACAGAACCTCTAACAGATACGCAGTATTTT | CASSLTRTEPLTDTQYF
TRBJ2-1 | . | TRBD2 | TRBV9 | TGTGCCAGCAGCACCCGACTAGCGGGAGATCCCTACAATGAGCAGTTCTTC | CASSTRLAGDPYNEQFF
TRBJ2-7 | . | . | TRBV6-1 | TGTGCCAGCAGTGAATACGAGCAGTACTTC | CASSEYEQYF
TRBJ2-3 | . | TRBD2 | TRBV7-3 | TGTGCCAGCAGCCCGACTAGCGGCACAGATACGCAGTATTTT | CASSPTSGTDTQYF
TRBJ2-6 | . | TRBD1 | TRBV29-1 | TGCAGCGTAGAGGACAGGTGGGCTGGGGCCAACGTCCTGACTTTC | CSVEDRWAGANVLTF
TRBJ2-1 | . | TRBD1 | TRBV10-3 | TGTGCCATCAGGGGCCAGACAGGGGATGAGCAGTTCTTC | CAIRGQTGDEQFF
TRBJ1-2 | . | TRBD1 | TRBV10-3 | TGTGCCATCAAAGGGAACGACAGGGGGCTCGGAGATGGCTACACCTTC | CAIKGNDRGLGDGYTF
TRBJ2-1 | . | TRBD1 | TRBV9 | TGTGCCAGCGACAGAGAGGGGGCCACCTACAATGAGCAGTTCTTC | CASDREGATYNEQFF
TRBJ2-5 | once | . | TRBV27 | TGTGCCAGCAGTTTAAGGTGGTTGAACTACCAAGAGACCCAGTACTTC | CASSLRWLNYQETQYF
TRBJ1-2 | . | . | TRBV28 | TGTGCCAGCAGTTTTGGTTATGGCTACACCTTC | CASSFGYGYTF
TRBJ2-5 | . | . | TRBV5-1 | TGCGCCAGCAGCTTGGACAACCAAGAGACCCAGTACTTC | CASSLDNQETQYF